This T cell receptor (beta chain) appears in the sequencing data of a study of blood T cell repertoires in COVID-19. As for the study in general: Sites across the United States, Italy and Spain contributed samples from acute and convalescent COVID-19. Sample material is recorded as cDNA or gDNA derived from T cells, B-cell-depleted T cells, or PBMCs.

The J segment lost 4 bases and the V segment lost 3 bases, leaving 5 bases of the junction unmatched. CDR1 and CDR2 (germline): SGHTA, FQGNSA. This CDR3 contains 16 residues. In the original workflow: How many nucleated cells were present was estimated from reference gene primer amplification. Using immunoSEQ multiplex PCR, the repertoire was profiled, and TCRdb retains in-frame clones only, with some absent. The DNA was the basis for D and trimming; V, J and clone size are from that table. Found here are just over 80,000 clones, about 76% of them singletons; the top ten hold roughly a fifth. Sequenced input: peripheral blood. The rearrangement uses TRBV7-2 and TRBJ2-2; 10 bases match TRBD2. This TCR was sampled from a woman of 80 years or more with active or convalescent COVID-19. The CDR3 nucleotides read TGTGCCAGCAGCTTTGGACTAGCGGAGAGCACCGGGGAGCTGTTTTTT. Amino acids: CASSFGLAESTGELFF.